This T cell receptor (beta chain) was sequenced during a study of T cell repertoires in cytomegalovirus infection. Study overall: Through public TCR beta signatures, both CMV infection and matching HLA type were indicated.

This CDR3 has 16 amino acids. Germline CDR1 MNHEY, CDR2 SVGAGI. The V gene end was trimmed by 0 bases and the J gene end by 4 bases; junction bases not matched to a gene: 6. Study-level findings and limits: Summed public TCR beta family frequency identified CMV carriers bearing the relevant HLA. The ex vivo response showed dominance by HLA-C-restricted CMV-specific TCR beta clonotypes.

TCRdb passed the reads through MiXCR, listing each CDR3 protein once. In the table there are approximately 200,000 distinct CDR3 sequences, about 30% of which are singletons. This clonotype was seen a few times. Its cognate antigen is unknown. This clonotype originated in a human donor in good health (CMV status not recorded). Some clones in this sample may be carry-over from other donors' samples. The genes are TRBV6-5 and TRBJ2-5; 9 positions agree with TRBD2. The sample taken for sequencing was PBMCs. CDR3 loop: CASSYSGGGVGETQYF. CDR3 in DNA: TGTGCCAGCAGTTACTCAGGCGGGGGGGTTGGAGAGACCCAGTACTTC.